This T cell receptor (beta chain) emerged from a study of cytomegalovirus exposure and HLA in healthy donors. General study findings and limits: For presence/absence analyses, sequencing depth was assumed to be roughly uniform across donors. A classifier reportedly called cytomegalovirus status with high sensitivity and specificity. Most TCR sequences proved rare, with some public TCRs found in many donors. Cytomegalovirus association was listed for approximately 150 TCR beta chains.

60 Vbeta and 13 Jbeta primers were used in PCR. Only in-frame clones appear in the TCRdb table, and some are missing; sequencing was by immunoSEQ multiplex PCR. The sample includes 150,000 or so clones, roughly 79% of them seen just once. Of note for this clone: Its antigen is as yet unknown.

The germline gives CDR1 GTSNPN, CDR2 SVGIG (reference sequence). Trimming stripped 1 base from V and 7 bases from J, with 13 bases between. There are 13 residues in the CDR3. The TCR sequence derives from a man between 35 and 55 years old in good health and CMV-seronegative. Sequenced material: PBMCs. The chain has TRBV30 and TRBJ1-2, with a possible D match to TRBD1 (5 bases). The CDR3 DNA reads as TGTGCCTGGAGTGCGCAGGGATTAGGTGGCTACACCTTC. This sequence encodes CAWSAQGLGGYTF.